Listed here are 14 T cell receptor beta chains from one sample, sequenced in a study of metastatic and nonmetastatic thyroid tumors. No patient had received any treatment before thyroid surgery. TCRdb re-analyzed the PCR reads through MiXCR. The sample consists of roughly 72,000 clones, 18% of them appearing once. The sample was blood. The receptor set was obtained from a female donor with papillary thyroid cancer or a benign thyroid nodule (not recorded which). Some clones in this sample may be carry-over from other donors' samples.

In its sample, this clone was seen many times. V and J are TRBV7-2 and TRBJ1-1; D ambiguous. Trimming removed 2 bases from V and 3 bases from J, with 7 bases in between. This CDR3 has 13 residues. CDR1 is SGHTA and CDR2 is FQGNSA in the germline V gene. The CDR3 protein is CASSLTSYTEAFF. The CDR3 coding sequence is TGTGCCAGCAGCTTAACCTCGTACACTGAAGCTTTCTTT.

To note about this clone: A much larger clone is a single base away; this may be a read error. The J gene is TRBJ1-4, the V gene TRBV12-3 or TRBV12-4; D is uncertain. CDR3 size: 11 residues. V lost 6 bases and J 5 bases, leaving 4 bases between the germline ends. Here the CDR3 DNA reads TGTGCCAGCAGCCTCAATGAAAAACTGTTTTTT. Its protein product is CASSLNEKLFF.

This clone was counted ten times or more. The genes are TRBV19 and TRBJ2-2; possible D gene TRBD2, 6 bases. The V gene's germline CDR1 is LNHDA and CDR2 SQIVND (reference sequence). The CDR3 contains 15 residues. Trimming removed 3 bases at V and 6 bases at J, with 14 bases between. CDR3 protein: CASSILTGGAGELFF. In DNA, the CDR3 is TGTGCCAGTAGTATCTTAACCGGCGGGGCCGGGGAGCTGTTTTTT.

This clone was recorded many times. The chain recombines TRBV3-1 with TRBJ1-1, with D maybe TRBD1 (6 bases). CDR1 is LGHDT, CDR2 YNNKEL, per germline (reference sequence). V shed 0 bases and J shed 11 bases, with 19 bases lying between them. This CDR3 spans 15 amino acids. The CDR3 region has the DNA TGTGCCAGCAGCCAAGAACAGGGTAGGGGCTTCAGGGCTTTCTTT. This codes for CASSQEQGRGFRAFF.

A note on this clone: Given a much more abundant clone one base away, this may be a read error. The gene calls are TRBV20-1 and TRBJ2-1, with TRBD2 matching over 13 bases. CDR1 DFQATT and CDR2 SNEGSKA come from the germline V gene (reference sequence). The CDR3 spans 14 residues. V gave up 6 bases and J gave up 5 bases; unmatched junction bases: 4. In DNA form, the CDR3 reads TGCAGTGCATGGGGACTAGCGGGGAACAATGAGCAGTTCTTC. It is translated as CSAWGLAGNNEQFF.

Turning to this clone: With a much larger clone just one base away, this may be a read error. This sample also contains other DNA sequences that code for the same CDR3. CDR3: CASSLGGQGNSPLHF. For the CDR3, the DNA is TGTGCCAGCAGCTTGGGAGGACAGGGAAATTCACCCCTCCACTTT. The V gene is TRBV5-4, the J gene TRBJ1-6, with TRBD1 matching 8 bases. Per germline, CDR1 SGHNT and CDR2 YYREEE (reference sequence). J was trimmed by 7 bases and V by 0 bases; bases with no gene match: 3. The CDR3 has 15 amino acids.

This clone was counted at least ten times. The chain carries TRBV30 and TRBJ1-3, with a weak D call TRBD1 (6 bases). Trimming stripped 0 bases from V and 4 bases from J, with 10 bases between. Germline CDR1 reads GTSNPN; CDR2 reads SVGIG (reference sequence). The CDR3 extends over 14 amino acids. The CDR3 DNA sequence: TGTGCCTGGAGTGTAGGGACACGAGGAAACACCATATATTTT. Protein: CAWSVGTRGNTIYF.

This clone was found many times. The V gene is TRBV2, the J gene TRBJ2-1; tentatively, D is TRBD2 (6 bases). V was clipped by 6 bases and J by 3 bases, with 21 bases between them. CDR1 and CDR2 from the germline V gene are SNHLY and FYNNEI. This CDR3 has 17 amino acids. This CDR3 reads CASSPLSGLALYNEQFF. The CDR3 nucleotides read TGTGCCAGCAGCCCACTAAGCGGTCTAGCGCTCTACAATGAGCAGTTCTTC.

This clone was observed at least ten times. One base away lies a much larger clone, so this may be a sequencing read error. The V gene is TRBV11-2, the J gene TRBJ1-2, with a weak D call TRBD1 (5 bases). CDR1 and CDR2 (germline): SGHAT, FQNNGV. The CDR3 extends over 17 amino acids. V was trimmed by 5 bases and J by 4 bases, leaving 23 bases between them. The CDR3 coding sequence is TGTGCCAGCAGCCCGGGGCCAGGAGAAGCTATGGGCTATGGCTACACCTTC. Its translation: CASSPGPGEAMGYGYTF.

V and J are TRBV3-1 and TRBJ2-1, with D perhaps TRBD1 or TRBD2 (5 bases each). Germline loops: CDR1 LGHDT, CDR2 YNNKEL (reference sequence). CDR3 size: 13 residues. V dropped 6 bases and J dropped 3 bases, with 9 bases sitting between them. The CDR3 loop is CASRGVIYNEQFF. CDR3 DNA sequence: TGTGCCAGCAGGGGGGTAATCTACAATGAGCAGTTCTTC.

The chain carries TRBV18 and TRBJ1-5, with D perhaps TRBD1 (6 bases). Trimming left V 1 base short and J 2 bases short, with 6 bases between. Germline CDR1 reads KGHSH; CDR2 reads LQKENI. The length of the CDR3 is 14 residues. The CDR3 sequence is CASSPQGGNQPQHF. CDR3 nucleotide sequence: TGTGCCAGCTCACCACAGGGGGGCAATCAGCCCCAGCATTTT.

This clone occurred many times. CDR3 DNA sequence: TGTGCCAGCTCACAGGCCGGGCAGGGGGCCTACGAGCAGTACTTC. Translated, it gives CASSQAGQGAYEQYF. The chain couples TRBV18 to TRBJ2-7; TRBD1 agrees at 7 bases. There are 15 residues in the CDR3. The V segment lost 4 bases and the J segment 2 bases; nucleotides outside the gene matches: 8. From germline, CDR1 is KGHSH and CDR2 LQKENI.

J is TRBJ1-2 and V is TRBV3-1, with a possible D match to TRBD1 (5 bases). CDR1 is LGHDT, CDR2 YNNKEL, per germline (reference sequence). Trimming pared 0 bases from V and 8 bases from J, leaving 10 bases between. There are 13 residues in the CDR3. The CDR3 DNA follows: TGTGCCAGCAGCCAAGAGGACATTTCAGGCTACACCTTC. Translating gives CASSQEDISGYTF.

This clone has at least ten counts. The chain recombines TRBV6-2 or TRBV6-3 with TRBJ2-7; the match to TRBD2 covers 11 bases. Looked up from germline, CDR1 is MNHEY and CDR2 is SVGEGT. CDR3 length: 15 amino acids. With V trimmed by 7 bases and J by 4 bases, 9 bases remained unmatched. CDR3 coding DNA: TGTGCCAGCAAAAAACTAGCGGGAGTTGGGTACGAGCAGTACTTC. This sequence encodes CASKKLAGVGYEQYF.